This TCR beta chain originates from a study of blood T cell repertoires in COVID-19. The wider study: Donors in the United States, Italy and Spain gave samples during acute or convalescent COVID-19. PBMCs, B-cell-depleted T cells, or T cells were the source of the cDNA or gDNA that made up the material.

Per the authors' pipeline: Amplification of reference gene primers was used by the study to estimate nucleated cell counts. Profiling relied on immunoSEQ multiplex PCR, and the TCRdb table lists in-frame clones only, not all of them. Clone size and V and J calls were adopted from that table, with D and trimming inferred from the DNA. The repertoire consists of 70,000 or so clones, with 82% occurring once and the leading ten covering around 9.7%. The CDR3 extends over 13 amino acids. The V and J ends lost 8 bases and 2 bases respectively, with 12 bases between them. CDR1 is LGHDT and CDR2 is YNNKEL in the germline V gene (reference sequence).

Sequenced material: peripheral blood. The TCR comes from a woman older than 75 with acute or convalescent COVID-19. The chain employs TRBV3-1 (or the pseudogene TRBV3-2) and TRBJ1-1, with unresolved D. The CDR3 region has the DNA TGTGCCAGCCGTTCTACTAAAAACACTGAAGCTTTCTTT. Translating it yields CASRSTKNTEAFF.